In this sample, the clone carrying this TCR beta chain turned up a few times. As yet, its antigen is unknown. The data originate from a study of cytomegalovirus exposure and HLA in healthy donors. Whole-study context: One earlier analysis, a look at about 179 million T cells, found roughly 110 million unique TCR beta sequences. There were 350 to 400 genotyped donors. Of these, about 81% fell in the genetic ancestry cluster associated with self-reported Caucasian donors.

Points from the study as a whole: Among immune exposure information, only CMV serostatus was available.

CDR1 is SGHDT, CDR2 YYEEEE, per germline. The CDR3 extends over 15 amino acids. Germline trimming cut 3 bases from V and 6 bases from J; bases unmatched to any gene: 6. PCR employed 60 Vbeta and 13 Jbeta primers. The data were produced by immunoSEQ multiplex PCR, yet TCRdb's version contains in-frame clones alone and is incomplete. The repertoire consists of 95,000 to 100,000 clones, with around 75% occurring once and the leading ten covering less than 11%. The TCR comes from a man aged 45-60 years in good health and CMV-seronegative. This chain joins TRBV5-6 and TRBJ1-5, with 10 bases matching TRBD1. Sequencing input: PBMCs. CDR3 in amino acids: CASSSGQGGGQPQHF. In DNA, the CDR3 is TGTGCCAGCAGCTCCGGACAGGGGGGGGGTCAGCCCCAGCATTTT.